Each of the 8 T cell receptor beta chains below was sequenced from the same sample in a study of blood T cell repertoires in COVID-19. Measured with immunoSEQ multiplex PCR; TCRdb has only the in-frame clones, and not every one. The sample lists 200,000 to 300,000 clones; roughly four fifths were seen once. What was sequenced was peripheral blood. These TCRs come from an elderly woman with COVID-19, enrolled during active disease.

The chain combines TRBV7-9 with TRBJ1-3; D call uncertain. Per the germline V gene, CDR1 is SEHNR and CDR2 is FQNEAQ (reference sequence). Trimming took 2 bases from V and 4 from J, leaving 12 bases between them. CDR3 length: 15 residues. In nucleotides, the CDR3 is TGTGCCAGCAGCTTACCCGGGGATGCCGGAAACACCATATATTTT. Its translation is CASSLPGDAGNTIYF. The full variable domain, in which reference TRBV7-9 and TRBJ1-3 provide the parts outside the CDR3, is DTGVSQNPRHKITKRGQNVTFRCDPISEHNRLYWYRQTLGQGPEFLTYFQNEAQLEKSRLLSDRFSAERPKGSFSTLEIQRTEQGDSAMYLCASSLPGDAGNTIYFGEGSWLTVV.

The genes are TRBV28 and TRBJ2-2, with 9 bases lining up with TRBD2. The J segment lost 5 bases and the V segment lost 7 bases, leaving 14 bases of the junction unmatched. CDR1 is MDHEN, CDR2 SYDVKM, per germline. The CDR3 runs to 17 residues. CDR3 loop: CASTVGSGRRKTGELFF. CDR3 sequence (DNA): TGTGCCAGCACCGTGGGTAGCGGGAGAAGAAAAACCGGGGAGCTGTTTTTT.

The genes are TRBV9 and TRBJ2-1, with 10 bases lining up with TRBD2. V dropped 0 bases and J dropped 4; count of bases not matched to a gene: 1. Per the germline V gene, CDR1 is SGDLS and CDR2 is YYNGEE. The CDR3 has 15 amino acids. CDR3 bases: TGTGCCAGCAGCGTAGGTAGCGGGGGGTACAATGAGCAGTTCTTC. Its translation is CASSVGSGGYNEQFF.

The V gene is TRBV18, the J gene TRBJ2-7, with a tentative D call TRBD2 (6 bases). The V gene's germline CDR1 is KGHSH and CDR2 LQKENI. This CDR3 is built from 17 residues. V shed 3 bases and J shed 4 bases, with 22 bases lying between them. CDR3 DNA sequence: TGTGCCAGCTCACCCCCCGCTAGGGGACTGGTAGGTTACGAGCAGTACTTC. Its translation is CASSPPARGLVGYEQYF.

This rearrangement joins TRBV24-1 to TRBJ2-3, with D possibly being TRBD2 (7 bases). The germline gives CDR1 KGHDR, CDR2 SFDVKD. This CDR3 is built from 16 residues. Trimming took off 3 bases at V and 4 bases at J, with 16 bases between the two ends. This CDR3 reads CATSDHRARGADTQYF. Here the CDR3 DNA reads TGTGCCACCAGTGATCACAGGGCCCGGGGGGCAGATACGCAGTATTTT.

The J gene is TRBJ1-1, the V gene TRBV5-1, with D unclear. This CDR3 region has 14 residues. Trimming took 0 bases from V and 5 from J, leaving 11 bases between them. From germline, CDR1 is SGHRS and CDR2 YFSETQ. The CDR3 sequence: CASSLVGGDTEAFF. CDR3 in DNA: TGCGCCAGCAGCTTGGTAGGCGGGGATACTGAAGCTTTCTTT. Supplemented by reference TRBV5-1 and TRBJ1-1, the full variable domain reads KAGVTQTPRYLIKTRGQQVTLSCSPISGHRSVSWYQQTPGQGLQFLFEYFSETQRNKGNFPGRFSGRQFSNSRSEMNVSTLELGDSALYLCASSLVGGDTEAFFGQGTRLTVV.

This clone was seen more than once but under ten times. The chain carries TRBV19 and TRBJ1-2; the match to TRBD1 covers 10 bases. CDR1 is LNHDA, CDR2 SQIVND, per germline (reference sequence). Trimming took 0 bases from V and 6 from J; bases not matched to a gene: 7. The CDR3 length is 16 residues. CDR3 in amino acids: CASSIDVRDRGNGYTF. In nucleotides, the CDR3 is TGTGCCAGTAGTATAGATGTTCGGGACAGGGGTAATGGCTACACCTTC.

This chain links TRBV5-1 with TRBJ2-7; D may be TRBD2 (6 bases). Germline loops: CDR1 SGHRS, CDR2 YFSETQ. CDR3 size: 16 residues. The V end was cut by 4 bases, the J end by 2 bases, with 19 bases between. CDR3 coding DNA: TGCGCCAGCAGCCGCGGAGCGACTAGGCTGACCTACGAGCAGTACTTC. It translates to CASSRGATRLTYEQYF.